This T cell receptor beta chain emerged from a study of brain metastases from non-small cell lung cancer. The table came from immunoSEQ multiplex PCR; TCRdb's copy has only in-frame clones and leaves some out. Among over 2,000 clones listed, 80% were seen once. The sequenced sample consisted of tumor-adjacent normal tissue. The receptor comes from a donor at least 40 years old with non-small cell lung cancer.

CDR3 region: CASTPLGESGANVLTF. CDR3 sequence (DNA): TGTGCCAGTACCCCTTTAGGGGAATCTGGGGCCAACGTCCTGACTTTC. This chain uses TRBV19 with TRBJ2-6; D might be TRBD1 (5 bases). The length of the CDR3 is 16 residues. CDR1 and CDR2 (germline): LNHDA, SQIVND (reference sequence). V gave up 7 bases and J gave up 1 base, with 14 bases separating them. Filled out from reference TRBV19 and TRBJ2-6, the complete variable domain reads DGGITQSPKYLFRKEGQNVTLSCEQNLNHDAMYWYRQDPGQGLRLIYYSQIVNDFQKGDIAEGYSVSREKKESFPLTVTSAQKNPTAFYLCASTPLGESGANVLTFGAGSRLTVL.